Each of the 11 T cell receptor beta chains below was sequenced from the same sample in a study of cytotoxic CD8 clonotypes in ibrutinib-treated CLL (dated by TCRdb to the early 2020s). The library was generated by the immunoSEQ multiplex PCR assay. Not all clones reach the TCRdb copy of this immuneACCESS table, which keeps in-frame sequences only. Checked studies attribute under half of the gap to unresolved V genes and leave the rest unexplained. This sample has about 25,000 clones in its table, and 70% to 90% of those were observed once. The ten largest clones represent 6.5% to 8% of the sample. Explained via the paper, the time point label denotes: approximately 2 years on ibrutinib. The material was PBMCs, obtained after 24 months of ibrutinib treatment. The origin of the receptors is a human donor with chronic lymphocytic leukemia.

The gene calls are TRBV10-3 and TRBJ2-3, with 8 bases that match TRBD2. The germline gives CDR1 ENHRY, CDR2 SYGVKD. The CDR3 has 15 residues. J was trimmed by 1 base and V by 3 bases; bases with no gene match: 3. The chain's CDR3 is CAISDDSGGTDTQYF. The CDR3 nucleotides are TGTGCCATCAGTGATGATAGCGGGGGCACAGATACGCAGTATTTT.

The J gene is TRBJ1-5, the V gene TRBV7-2; maybe TRBD1 (5 bases). V was cut by 1 base and J by 5 bases, with 12 bases left in between. The CDR3 length is 15 residues. In germline, CDR1 is SGHTA, CDR2 FQGNSA. CDR3 amino acids: CASSLGQGPHQPQHF. The CDR3 bases are TGTGCCAGCAGCTTAGGTCAGGGACCTCATCAGCCCCAGCATTTT.

The V and J genes are TRBV19 and TRBJ1-1; D possibly corresponds to TRBD1 (5 bases). The CDR3 totals 14 residues. The germline V gene has CDR1 LNHDA and CDR2 SQIVND (reference sequence). Trimming removed 2 bases from V and 5 bases from J, with 12 bases in between. CDR3 in amino acids: CASSISGGNTEAFF. The CDR3 DNA is TGTGCCAGTAGTATATCGGGGGGAAATACTGAAGCTTTCTTT.

The chain uses TRBV18 and TRBJ2-3; D uncertain. This CDR3 contains 16 residues. The V gene's germline CDR1 is KGHSH and CDR2 LQKENI. Trimming took off 5 bases at V and 0 bases at J, with 15 bases between the two ends. The CDR3 region is CASSRVIQTSTDTQYF. The DNA of the CDR3 is TGTGCCAGCTCAAGAGTCATCCAGACTAGCACAGATACGCAGTATTTT.

The chain combines TRBV5-1 with TRBJ2-1; 11 nucleotides line up with TRBD2. CDR3 length equals 14 residues. With V trimmed by 7 bases and J by 12 bases, 12 bases remained unmatched. CDR1 and CDR2 from the germline V gene are SGHRS and YFSETQ. CDR3 region: CASAPLAGGTGQFF. CDR3 DNA: TGCGCCAGCGCCCCCCTAGCGGGGGGAACAGGGCAGTTCTTC.

This clone was recorded once. The rearrangement links TRBV19 to TRBJ1-3; TRBD1 is a possible D gene (5 bases). The CDR3 has 15 amino acids. Trimming took 5 bases from V and 4 from J, leaving 15 bases between them. Germline V lookup: CDR1 LNHDA, CDR2 SQIVND (reference sequence). CDR3 nucleotides: TGTGCCAGTAGTCGAGAAGCAGGGTTCGGAAACACCATATATTTT. Protein product: CASSREAGFGNTIYF.

This clone was detected only once. The chain combines TRBV6-5 with TRBJ2-1; 9 bases align to TRBD2. CDR1 and CDR2 (germline): MNHEY, SVGAGI. Trimming cost V 7 bases and J 4 bases; bases outside gene matches: 5. This CDR3 spans 14 amino acids. The CDR3 bases are TGTGCCAGCACGGCTAGCGGGGTATACAATGAGCAGTTCTTC. Protein sequence: CASTASGVYNEQFF.

This chain connects TRBV2 to TRBJ2-4; 8 nucleotides align to TRBD2. The V gene's germline CDR1 is SNHLY and CDR2 FYNNEI. The CDR3 covers 15 residues. The junction had 11 bases not matched to a gene; V was cut back by 3 bases and J by 10 bases. The CDR3 sequence is CASSESRGGFGIQYF. In DNA form, the CDR3 reads TGTGCCAGCAGTGAGAGTCGGGGGGGCTTCGGGATTCAGTACTTC.

The genes are TRBV28 and TRBJ1-2; 8 bases agree with TRBD1. There are 16 residues in the CDR3. J lost 4 bases, V lost 8 bases, and 15 bases had no gene match. Germline CDR1 is MDHEN and CDR2 is SYDVKM. For the CDR3, the DNA is TGTGCCAGCTCCCAAGACAGGGGACGGGGGATCTATGGCTACACCTTC. Amino acids: CASSQDRGRGIYGYTF.

The CDR3 loop is CASSLAVTDTQYF. DNA of the CDR3: TGTGCCAGCAGCCTAGCGGTAACAGATACGCAGTATTTT. This sequence joins TRBV5-4 and TRBJ2-3, with 7 bases aligning to TRBD2. In germline, CDR1 is SGHNT, CDR2 YYREEE (reference sequence). The J segment lost 3 bases and the V segment lost 4 bases, leaving 2 bases of the junction unmatched. CDR3 length: 13 residues.

This rearrangement joins TRBV7-9 to TRBJ1-4; D gene ambiguous. Between the trimmed V and J ends, which lost 5 bases and 2 bases, there was a span of 12 bases. The CDR3 is 15 residues long. CDR1 and CDR2 from the germline V gene are SEHNR and FQNEAQ (reference sequence). CDR3 DNA: TGTGCCAGCAGCAGATTGCAGGTGACTAATGAAAAACTGTTTTTT. Encoded protein: CASSRLQVTNEKLFF.